What follows is one T cell receptor (beta chain) and its context. TCRdb keeps only in-frame clones here, not all; method: immunoSEQ multiplex PCR. Here the sample spans under 95,000 clones, 85% being singletons. This CDR3 is built from 14 residues. Germline values: CDR1 SGDLS, CDR2 YYNGEE. Trimming stripped 4 bases from V and 2 bases from J, with 13 bases between. The time point: pretreatment peripheral blood. The sample comes from a study of PD-L1 blockade in urothelial cancer. Study-level background: Blood analysis took place 3 weeks (second dose) and 6 weeks after treatment start. A median approximately 140,000 T cells were found in blood samples.

The clonotype was recovered from a man in his sixties with urothelial cancer. The chain is built from TRBV9 and TRBJ2-7, with a possible D match to TRBD2 (6 bases). The sequenced sample was PBMCs, obtained around atezolizumab (anti-PD-L1) treatment. CDR3 sequence (DNA): TGTGCCAGCAGCCCAGCGGGCCAACCCTACGAGCAGTACTTC. Amino acid sequence: CASSPAGQPYEQYF.